The present T cell receptor beta chain was sequenced within a study of control samples from healthy donors and cancer patients. From germline, CDR1 is SGHDN and CDR2 FVKESK. The CDR3 runs 15 residues. V gave up 4 bases and J gave up 7 bases; unmatched junction bases: 8. The assay was immunoSEQ multiplex PCR, and TCRdb's table has in-frame clones only and misses some. Here the sample spans tens of thousands of clones, 91% being singletons. Sequenced material: blood. This rearrangement joins TRBV14 to TRBJ2-1, with 9 positions matching TRBD1. This clonotype was sampled from a man aged 45 to 65 in good health. As DNA, the CDR3 is TGTGCCAGCAGCCTACTACAGGGGGCGCGGAATGAGCAGTTCTTC. It translates to CASSLLQGARNEQFF.